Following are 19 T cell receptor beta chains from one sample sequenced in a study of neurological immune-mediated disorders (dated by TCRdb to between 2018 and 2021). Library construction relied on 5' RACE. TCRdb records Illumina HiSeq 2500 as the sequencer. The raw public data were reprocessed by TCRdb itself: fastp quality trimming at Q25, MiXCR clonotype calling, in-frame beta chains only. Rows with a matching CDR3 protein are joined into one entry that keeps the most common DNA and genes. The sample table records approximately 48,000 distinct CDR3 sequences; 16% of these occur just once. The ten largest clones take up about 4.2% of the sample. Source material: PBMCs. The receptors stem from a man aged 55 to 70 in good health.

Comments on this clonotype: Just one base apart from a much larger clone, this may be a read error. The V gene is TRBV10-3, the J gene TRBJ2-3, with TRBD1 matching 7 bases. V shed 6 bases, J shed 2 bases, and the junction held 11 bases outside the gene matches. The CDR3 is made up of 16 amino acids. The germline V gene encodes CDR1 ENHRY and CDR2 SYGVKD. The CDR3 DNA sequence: TGTGCCATCAGGGAGGACCAGGGGGTCCCCACAGATACGCAGTATTTT. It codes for CAIREDQGVPTDTQYF.

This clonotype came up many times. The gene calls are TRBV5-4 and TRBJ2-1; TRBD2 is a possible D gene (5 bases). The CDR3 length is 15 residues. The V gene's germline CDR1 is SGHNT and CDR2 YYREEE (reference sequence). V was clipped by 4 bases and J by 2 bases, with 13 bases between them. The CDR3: CASSPGWRAYNEQFF. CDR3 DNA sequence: TGTGCCAGCAGCCCAGGCTGGCGGGCCTACAATGAGCAGTTCTTC.

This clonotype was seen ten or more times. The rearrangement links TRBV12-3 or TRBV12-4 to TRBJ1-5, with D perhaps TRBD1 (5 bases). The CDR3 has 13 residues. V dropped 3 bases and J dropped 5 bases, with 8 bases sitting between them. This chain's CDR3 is CASSFQGDQPQHF. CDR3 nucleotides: TGTGCCAGCAGTTTTCAAGGGGATCAGCCCCAGCATTTT.

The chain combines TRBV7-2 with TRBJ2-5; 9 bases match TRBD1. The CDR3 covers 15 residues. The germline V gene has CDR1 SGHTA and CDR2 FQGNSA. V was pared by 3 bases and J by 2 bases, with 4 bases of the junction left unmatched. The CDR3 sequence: CASSLGQGGQETQYF. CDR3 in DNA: TGTGCCAGCAGCTTGGGACAGGGTGGGCAAGAGACCCAGTACTTC. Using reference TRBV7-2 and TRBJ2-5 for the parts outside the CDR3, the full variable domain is GAGVSQSPSNKVTEKGKDVELRCDPISGHTALYWYRQSLGQGLEFLIYFQGNSAPDKSGLPSDRFSAERTGGSVSTLTIQRTQQEDSAVYLCASSLGQGGQETQYFGPGTRLLVL.

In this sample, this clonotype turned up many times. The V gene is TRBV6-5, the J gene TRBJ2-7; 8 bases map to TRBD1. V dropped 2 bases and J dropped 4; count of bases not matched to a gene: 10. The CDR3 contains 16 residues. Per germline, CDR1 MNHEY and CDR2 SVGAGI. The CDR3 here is CASSYPPGRGHYEQYF. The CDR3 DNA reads TGTGCCAGCAGTTACCCGCCCGGCAGGGGGCATTACGAGCAGTACTTC.

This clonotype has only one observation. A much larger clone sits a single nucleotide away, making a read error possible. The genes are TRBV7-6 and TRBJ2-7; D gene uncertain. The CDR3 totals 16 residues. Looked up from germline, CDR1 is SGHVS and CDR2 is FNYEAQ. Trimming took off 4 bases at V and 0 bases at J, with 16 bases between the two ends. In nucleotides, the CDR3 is TGTGCCAGCAGCTCAGGTCCAGACCCCGGCTCCTACGAGCAGTACTTC. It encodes CASSSGPDPGSYEQYF.

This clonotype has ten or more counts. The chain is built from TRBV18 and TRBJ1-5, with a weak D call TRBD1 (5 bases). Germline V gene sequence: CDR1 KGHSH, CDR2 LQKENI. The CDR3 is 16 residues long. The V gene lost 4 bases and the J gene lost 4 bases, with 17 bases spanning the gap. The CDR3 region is CASSRGSAKINQPQHF. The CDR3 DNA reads TGTGCCAGCTCACGGGGGTCAGCCAAGATTAATCAGCCCCAGCATTTT. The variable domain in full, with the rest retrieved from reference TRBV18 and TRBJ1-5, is NAGVMQNPRHLVRRRGQEARLRCSPMKGHSHVYWYRQLPEEGLKFMVYLQKENIIDESGMPKERFSAEFPKEGPSILRIQQVVRGDSAAYFCASSRGSAKINQPQHFGDGTRLSIL.

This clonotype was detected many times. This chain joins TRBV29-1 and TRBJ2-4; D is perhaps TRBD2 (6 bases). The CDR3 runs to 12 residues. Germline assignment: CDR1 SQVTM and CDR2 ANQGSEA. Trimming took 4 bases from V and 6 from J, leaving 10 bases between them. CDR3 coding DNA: TGCAGCGTTGGTCCGGGAGTAAACATTCAGTACTTC. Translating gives CSVGPGVNIQYF.

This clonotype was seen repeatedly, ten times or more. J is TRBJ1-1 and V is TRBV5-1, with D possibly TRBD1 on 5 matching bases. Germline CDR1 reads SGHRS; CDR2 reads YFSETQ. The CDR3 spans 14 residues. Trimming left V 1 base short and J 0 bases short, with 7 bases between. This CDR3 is CASSLTGMNTEAFF. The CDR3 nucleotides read TGCGCCAGCAGCTTGACAGGCATGAACACTGAAGCTTTCTTT.

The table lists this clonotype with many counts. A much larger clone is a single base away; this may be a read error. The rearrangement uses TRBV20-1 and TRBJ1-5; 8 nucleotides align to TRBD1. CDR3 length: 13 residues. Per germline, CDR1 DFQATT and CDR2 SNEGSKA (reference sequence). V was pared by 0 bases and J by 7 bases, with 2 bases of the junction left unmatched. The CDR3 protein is CSAREGDRQPQHF. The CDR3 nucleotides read TGCAGTGCTAGAGAAGGGGACAGGCAGCCCCAGCATTTT.

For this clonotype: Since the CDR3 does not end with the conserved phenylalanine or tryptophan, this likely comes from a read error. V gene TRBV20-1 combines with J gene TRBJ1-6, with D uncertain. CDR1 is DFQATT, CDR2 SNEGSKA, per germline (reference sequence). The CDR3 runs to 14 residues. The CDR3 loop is CSAHYLYPNSPLHS. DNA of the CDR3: TGCAGTGCCCACTACCTCTACCCGAATTCACCACTCCACTCT.

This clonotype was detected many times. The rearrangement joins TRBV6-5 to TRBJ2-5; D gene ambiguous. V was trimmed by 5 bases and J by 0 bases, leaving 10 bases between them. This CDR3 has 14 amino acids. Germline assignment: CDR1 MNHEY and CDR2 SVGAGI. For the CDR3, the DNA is TGTGCCAGCAGTCAGACTTGGGACCAAGAGACCCAGTACTTC. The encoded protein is CASSQTWDQETQYF.

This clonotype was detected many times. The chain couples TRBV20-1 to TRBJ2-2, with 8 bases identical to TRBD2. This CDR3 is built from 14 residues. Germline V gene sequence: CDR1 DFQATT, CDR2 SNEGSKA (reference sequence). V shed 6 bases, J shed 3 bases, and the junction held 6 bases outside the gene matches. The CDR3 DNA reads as TGCAGTGCGGCCGGGGGGGGAGACACCGGGGAGCTGTTTTTT. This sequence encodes CSAAGGGDTGELFF.

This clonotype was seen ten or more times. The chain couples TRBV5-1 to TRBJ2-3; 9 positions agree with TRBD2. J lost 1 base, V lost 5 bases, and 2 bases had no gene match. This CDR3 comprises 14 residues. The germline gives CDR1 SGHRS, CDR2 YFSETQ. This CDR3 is CASSASGGTDTQYF. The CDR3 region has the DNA TGCGCCAGCAGTGCTAGCGGGGGCACAGATACGCAGTATTTT.

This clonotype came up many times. CDR3 sequence reads: CASSLRTENTEAFF. In DNA form, the CDR3 reads TGTGCCAGCAGTTTACGGACAGAGAACACTGAAGCTTTCTTT. The chain combines TRBV27 with TRBJ1-1; a weak D match, TRBD1 (6 bases). The ends were cut back, 2 bases at V and 1 base at J, with 8 bases in the middle. Germline values: CDR1 MNHEY, CDR2 SMNVEV (reference sequence). The CDR3 has 14 residues.

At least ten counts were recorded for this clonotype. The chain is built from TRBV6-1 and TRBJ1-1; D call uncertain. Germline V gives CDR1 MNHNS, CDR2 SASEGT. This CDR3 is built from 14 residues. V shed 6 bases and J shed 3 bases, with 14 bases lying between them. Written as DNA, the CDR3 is TGTGCCAGCAGCTTCTCCGGGCCCGACACTGAAGCTTTCTTT. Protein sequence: CASSFSGPDTEAFF.

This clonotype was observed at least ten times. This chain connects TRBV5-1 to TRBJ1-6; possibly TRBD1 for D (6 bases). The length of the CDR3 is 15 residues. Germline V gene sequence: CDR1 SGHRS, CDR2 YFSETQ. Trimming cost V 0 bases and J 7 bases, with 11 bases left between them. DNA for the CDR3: TGCGCCAGCAGCTTGGACAGGGCAGGAAATTCACCCCTCCACTTT. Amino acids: CASSLDRAGNSPLHF.

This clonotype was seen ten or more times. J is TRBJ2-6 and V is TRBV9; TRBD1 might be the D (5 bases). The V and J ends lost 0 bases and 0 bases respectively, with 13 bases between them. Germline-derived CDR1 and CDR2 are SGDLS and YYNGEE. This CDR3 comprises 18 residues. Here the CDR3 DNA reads TGTGCCAGCAGCGTAGGTATAGGGGCTGTCTCTGGGGCCAACGTCCTGACTTTC. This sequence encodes CASSVGIGAVSGANVLTF.

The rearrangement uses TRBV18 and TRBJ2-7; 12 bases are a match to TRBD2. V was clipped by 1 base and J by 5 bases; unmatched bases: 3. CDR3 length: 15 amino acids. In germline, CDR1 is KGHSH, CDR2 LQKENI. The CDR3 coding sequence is TGTGCCAGCTCACCACTCGCTAGCGGGAGGGACGAGCAGTACTTC. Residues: CASSPLASGRDEQYF.